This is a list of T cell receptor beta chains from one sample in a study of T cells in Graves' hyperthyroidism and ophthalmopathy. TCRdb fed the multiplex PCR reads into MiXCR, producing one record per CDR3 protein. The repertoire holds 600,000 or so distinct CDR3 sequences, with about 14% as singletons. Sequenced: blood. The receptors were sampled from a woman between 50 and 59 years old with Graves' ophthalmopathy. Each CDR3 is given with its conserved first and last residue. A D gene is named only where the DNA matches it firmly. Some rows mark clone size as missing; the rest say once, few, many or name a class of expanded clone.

TGTGCCAGCAGCTCCAATACCAGGCCCTCCTACGAGCAGTACTTC,CASSSNTRPSYEQYF,TRBV7-8,TRBJ2-7,-,-
TGTGCCAGCAGTCCAGAGCTGGGACTGCCCAGCACAGATACGCAGTATTTT,CASSPELGLPSTDTQYF,TRBV28,TRBJ2-3,-,many
TGCAGTGCTACCCTAGCGGGGGGTAATTCACCCCTCCACTTT,CSATLAGGNSPLHF,TRBV20-1,TRBJ1-6,-,few
TGCAGCGCACGACTAGCGGGAGGGTCCCAGACCCAGTACTTC,CSARLAGGSQTQYF,TRBV29-1,TRBJ2-5,TRBD2,many
TGTGCCAGCAGCGCCCGGACTTATCAAGAGACCCAGTACTTC,CASSARTYQETQYF,TRBV9,TRBJ2-5,-,-
TGTGCCAGCAGCCAAGATCCCAAAAAGACTACGATAGCCGGGTACGAGCAGTACTTC,CASSQDPKKTTIAGYEQYF,TRBV3-2,TRBJ2-7,-,many
TGTGCGACGGGGGGCACTAACTATGGCTACACCTTC,CATGGTNYGYTF,TRBV6-1,TRBJ1-2,-,many
TGTGCCAGCAGTTCCCACATCACGGGGGGACAGGGGATCTCTGGAAACACCATATATTTT,CASSSHITGGQGISGNTIYF,TRBV12-3/TRBV12-4,TRBJ1-3,TRBD1,many
TGCAGTGCTAGAGATCCAAGAACCACAGATACGCAGTATTTT,CSARDPRTTDTQYF,TRBV20-1,TRBJ2-3,-,few
TGTGCCAGCTCACCCCGACAGTCAACTAATGAAAAACTGTTTTTT,CASSPRQSTNEKLFF,TRBV18,TRBJ1-4,-,few
TGTGCCAGCAGTTACCGGGACGGGGGCGCTGAAGCTTTCTTT,CASSYRDGGAEAFF,TRBV6-5,TRBJ1-1,-,many
TGCGCCAGCAGCTTGGCAAGACTAGCGGGAGGGCCAAGGGGCACAGATACGCAGTATTTT,CASSLARLAGGPRGTDTQYF,TRBV5-1,TRBJ2-3,TRBD2,few
TGTGCCAGTAGTATAAGCGACGGTTCCGAGCAGTACTTC,CASSISDGSEQYF,TRBV19,TRBJ2-7,-,-
TGTGCCAGCAGCCAACAGAACAGACTAGGCGGCCAAGAGACCCAGTACTTC,CASSQQNRLGGQETQYF,TRBV3-1,TRBJ2-5,-,few
TGTGCCAGCAGCCAAGGTCAGACGATTACTGGGGCCAACGTCCTGACTTTC,CASSQGQTITGANVLTF,TRBV4-2,TRBJ2-6,-,few
TGTGCCAGCAGCCAAGGGGGAGTTAGCGGGAAACAAGAGACCCAGTACTTC,CASSQGGVSGKQETQYF,TRBV4-2,TRBJ2-5,TRBD2,-
TGTGCCACTAGCAATAGACTCCTGAACACCGGGGAGCTGTTTTTT,CATSNRLLNTGELFF,TRBV7-9,TRBJ2-2,-,many
TGCAGCGGCTGTGACACTGAAGCTTTCTTT,CSGCDTEAFF,TRBV29-1,TRBJ1-1,-,few
TGTGCCAGCAGCTTCCCCCCCGCGGGCCCCCCAAGTGGAAAGGTTACAGATGAGCAGTTCTTC,CASSFPPAGPPSGKVTDEQFF,TRBV5-4,TRBJ2-1,-,-
TGTGCCAGCAGCGTGGACAGTCGGGGTGGCTACACCTTC,CASSVDSRGGYTF,TRBV9,TRBJ1-2,-,few
TGTGCCAGCAGCACTAAGACAGGGCTTGGGTCACCCCTCCACTTT,CASSTKTGLGSPLHF,TRBV11-2,TRBJ1-6,TRBD1,many
TGTGCCACCAGTGCGGGGGGGGCCACTGAAGCTTTCTTT,CATSAGGATEAFF,TRBV24-1,TRBJ1-1,-,-
TGCAGCGTTGAGTCGCCCACCCTATACAATGAGCAGTTCTTC,CSVESPTLYNEQFF,TRBV29-1,TRBJ2-1,-,many
TGTGCCAGCAGGATTTCTAGCGGGATAGGCCTCAATGAGCAGTTCTTC,CASRISSGIGLNEQFF,TRBV12-3/TRBV12-4,TRBJ2-1,TRBD2,-
TGTGCTAGTGGTCGCCGGGAAACTAGCGGGCCCTACGAGCAGTACTTC,CASGRRETSGPYEQYF,TRBV12-5,TRBJ2-7,TRBD2,few
TGTGCCAGCAGGAGCTCTGGACAATCCCATAATTCACCCCTCCACTTT,CASRSSGQSHNSPLHF,TRBV6-1,TRBJ1-6,-,few
TGCAGTGCTAGAGATGATAGCGGGAGGGATTACAATGAGCAGTTCTTC,CSARDDSGRDYNEQFF,TRBV20-1,TRBJ2-1,TRBD2,many
TGTGCTAGTGGTTTGAGTGGACCCTGGGGCGACAATGAGCAGTTCTTC,CASGLSGPWGDNEQFF,TRBV12-5,TRBJ2-1,-,-
TGTGCCACCAGTGACAGCTGGACCGATCAGCCCCAGCATTTT,CATSDSWTDQPQHF,TRBV24-1,TRBJ1-5,-,few
TGTGCCAGCTCACCCGGCCAGGGGGGACCTCAAGAGACCCAGTACTTC,CASSPGQGGPQETQYF,TRBV18,TRBJ2-5,-,many
TGTGCCAGCTCACCAAACCCAGCGAACACTGAAGCTTTCTTT,CASSPNPANTEAFF,TRBV18,TRBJ1-1,-,many
TGTGCCAGCAGCCAAGGCGGTTGGTTTAGCGGGAACCAAGAGACCCAGTACTTC,CASSQGGWFSGNQETQYF,TRBV3-1,TRBJ2-5,TRBD2,many
TGTGCCAGCAGTCTCTTGACAGGGGCTAATGAAAAACTGTTTTTT,CASSLLTGANEKLFF,TRBV28,TRBJ1-4,TRBD1,many